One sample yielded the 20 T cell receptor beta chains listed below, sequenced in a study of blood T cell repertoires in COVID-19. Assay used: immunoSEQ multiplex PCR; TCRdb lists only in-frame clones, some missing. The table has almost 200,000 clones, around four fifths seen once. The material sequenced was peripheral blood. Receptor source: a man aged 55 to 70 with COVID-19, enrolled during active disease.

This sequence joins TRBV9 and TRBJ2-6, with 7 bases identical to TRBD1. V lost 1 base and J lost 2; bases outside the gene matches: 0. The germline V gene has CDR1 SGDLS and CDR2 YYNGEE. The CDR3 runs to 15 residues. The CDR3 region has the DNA TGTGCCAGCAGCGTACAGGGGGCTGGGGCCAACGTCCTGACTTTC. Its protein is CASSVQGAGANVLTF.

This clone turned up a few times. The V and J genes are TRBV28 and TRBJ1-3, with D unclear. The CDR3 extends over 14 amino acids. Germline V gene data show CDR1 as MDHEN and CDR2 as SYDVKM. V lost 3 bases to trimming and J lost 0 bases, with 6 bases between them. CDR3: CASSFRFSGNTIYF. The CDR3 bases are TGTGCCAGCAGTTTTCGTTTCTCTGGAAACACCATATATTTT.

The CDR3: CASSFRPPLGEEKLFF. The CDR3 DNA reads as TGTGCCAGCAGCTTCCGCCCCCCGCTGGGCGAGGAAAAACTGTTTTTT. J is TRBJ1-4 and V is TRBV7-9, with D unresolved. Germline V gene sequence: CDR1 SEHNR, CDR2 FQNEAQ (reference sequence). The CDR3 has 16 amino acids. Deletions cut 3 bases from V and 8 bases from J, with 19 bases between.

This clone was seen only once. The chain's CDR3 is CASSYSRFNTEAFF. CDR3 coding DNA: TGTGCCAGCAGTTACTCGAGATTTAACACTGAAGCTTTCTTT. The gene calls are TRBV6-6 and TRBJ1-1; D unclear. Germline lookup yields CDR1 MNHNY and CDR2 SVGAGI (reference sequence). Trimming removed 0 bases at V and 2 bases at J, with 7 bases between. The CDR3 length is 14 residues.

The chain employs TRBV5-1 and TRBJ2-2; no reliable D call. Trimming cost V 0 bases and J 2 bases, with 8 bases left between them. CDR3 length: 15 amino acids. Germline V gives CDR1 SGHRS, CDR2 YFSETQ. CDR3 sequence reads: CASSLDGGNTGELFF. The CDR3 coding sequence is TGCGCCAGCAGCTTGGATGGCGGAAACACCGGGGAGCTGTTTTTT.

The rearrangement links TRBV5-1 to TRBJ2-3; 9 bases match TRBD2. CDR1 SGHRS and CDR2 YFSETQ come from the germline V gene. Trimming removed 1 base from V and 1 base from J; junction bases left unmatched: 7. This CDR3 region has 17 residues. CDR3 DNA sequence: TGCGCCAGCAGCTTGAATGTAGCGGGAGTTCGCACAGATACGCAGTATTTT. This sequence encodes CASSLNVAGVRTDTQYF.

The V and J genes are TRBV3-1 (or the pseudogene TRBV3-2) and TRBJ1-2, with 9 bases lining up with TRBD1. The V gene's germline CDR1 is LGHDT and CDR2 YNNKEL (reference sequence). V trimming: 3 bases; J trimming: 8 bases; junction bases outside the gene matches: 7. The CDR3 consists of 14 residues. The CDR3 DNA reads TGTGCCAGCAGCCACCCCGGGACAGGGAGCGGCTACACCTTC. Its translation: CASSHPGTGSGYTF.

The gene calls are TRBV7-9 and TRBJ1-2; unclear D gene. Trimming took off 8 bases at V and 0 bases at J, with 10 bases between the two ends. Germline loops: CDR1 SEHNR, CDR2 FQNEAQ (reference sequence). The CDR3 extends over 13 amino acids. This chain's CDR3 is CASGTDTNYGYTF. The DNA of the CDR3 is TGTGCCAGCGGCACAGATACTAACTATGGCTACACCTTC.

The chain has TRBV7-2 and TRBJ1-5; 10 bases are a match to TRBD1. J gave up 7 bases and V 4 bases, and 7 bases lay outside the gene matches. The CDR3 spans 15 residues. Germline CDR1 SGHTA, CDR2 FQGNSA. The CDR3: CASSWDRGRGQPQHF. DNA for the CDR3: TGTGCCAGCAGCTGGGACAGGGGTCGGGGGCAGCCCCAGCATTTT.

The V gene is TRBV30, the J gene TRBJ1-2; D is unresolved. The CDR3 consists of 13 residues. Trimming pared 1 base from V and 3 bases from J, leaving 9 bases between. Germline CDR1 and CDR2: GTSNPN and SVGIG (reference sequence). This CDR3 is CAWSGRGYYGYTF. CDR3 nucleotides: TGTGCCTGGAGTGGTCGGGGATACTATGGCTACACCTTC.

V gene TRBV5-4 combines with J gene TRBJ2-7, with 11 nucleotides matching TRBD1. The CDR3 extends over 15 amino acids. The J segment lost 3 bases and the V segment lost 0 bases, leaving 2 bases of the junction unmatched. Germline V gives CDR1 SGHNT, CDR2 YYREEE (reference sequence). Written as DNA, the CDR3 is TGTGCCAGCAGCTTGGGGACAGGGGGCATCTACGAGCAGTACTTC. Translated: CASSLGTGGIYEQYF.

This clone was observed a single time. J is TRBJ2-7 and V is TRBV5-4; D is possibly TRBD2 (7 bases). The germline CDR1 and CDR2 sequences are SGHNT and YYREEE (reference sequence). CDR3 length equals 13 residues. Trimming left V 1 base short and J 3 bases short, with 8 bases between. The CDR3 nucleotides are TGTGCCAGCAGCTTGAGGGGGGGCTACGAGCAGTACTTC. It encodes CASSLRGGYEQYF.

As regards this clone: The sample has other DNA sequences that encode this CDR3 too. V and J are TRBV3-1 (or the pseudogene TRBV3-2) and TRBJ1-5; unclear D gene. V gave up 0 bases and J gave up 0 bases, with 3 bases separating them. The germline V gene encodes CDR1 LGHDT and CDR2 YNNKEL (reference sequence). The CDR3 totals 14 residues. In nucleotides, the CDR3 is TGTGCCAGCAGCCAAGACCTTAGCAATCAGCCCCAGCATTTT. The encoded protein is CASSQDLSNQPQHF.

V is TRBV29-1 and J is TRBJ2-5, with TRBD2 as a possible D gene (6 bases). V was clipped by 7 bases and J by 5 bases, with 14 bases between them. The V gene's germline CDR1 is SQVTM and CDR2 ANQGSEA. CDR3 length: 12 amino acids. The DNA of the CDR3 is TGCAGCGGGGCCCAGAGCGGGGAGACCCAGTACTTC. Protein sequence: CSGAQSGETQYF.

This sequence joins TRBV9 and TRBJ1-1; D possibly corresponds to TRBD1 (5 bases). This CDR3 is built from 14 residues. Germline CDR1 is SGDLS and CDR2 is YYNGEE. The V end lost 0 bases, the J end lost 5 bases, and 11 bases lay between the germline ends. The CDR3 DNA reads TGTGCCAGCAGCGTAGTCCCAGGGATGACTGAAGCTTTCTTT. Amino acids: CASSVVPGMTEAFF.

As DNA, the CDR3 is TGTGCCAGTAGTATGGTGGGAGCAAGGAATAATTCACCCCTCCACTTT. Amino acids: CASSMVGARNNSPLHF. The rearrangement links TRBV19 to TRBJ1-6; D call uncertain. Germline assignment: CDR1 LNHDA and CDR2 SQIVND (reference sequence). The CDR3 is made up of 16 amino acids. Trimming pared 3 bases from V and 5 bases from J, leaving 14 bases between.

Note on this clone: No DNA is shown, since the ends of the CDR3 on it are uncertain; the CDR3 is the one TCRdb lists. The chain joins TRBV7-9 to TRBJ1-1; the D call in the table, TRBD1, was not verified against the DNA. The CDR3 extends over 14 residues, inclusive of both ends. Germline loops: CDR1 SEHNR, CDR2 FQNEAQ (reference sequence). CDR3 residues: CASSRVGQGALGFF.

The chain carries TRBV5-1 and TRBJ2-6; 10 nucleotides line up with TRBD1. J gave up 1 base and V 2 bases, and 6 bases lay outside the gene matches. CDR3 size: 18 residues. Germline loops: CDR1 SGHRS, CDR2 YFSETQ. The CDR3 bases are TGCGCCAGCAGCTTAAATCCGGGACAGGGGTCTGGGGCCAACGTCCTGACTTTC. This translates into CASSLNPGQGSGANVLTF.

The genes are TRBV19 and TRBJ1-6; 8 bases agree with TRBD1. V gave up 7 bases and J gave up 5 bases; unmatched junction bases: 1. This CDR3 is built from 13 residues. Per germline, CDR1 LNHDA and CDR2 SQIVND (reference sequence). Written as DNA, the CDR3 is TGTGCCAGTAAGGACAGGGATAATTCACCCCTCCACTTT. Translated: CASKDRDNSPLHF.

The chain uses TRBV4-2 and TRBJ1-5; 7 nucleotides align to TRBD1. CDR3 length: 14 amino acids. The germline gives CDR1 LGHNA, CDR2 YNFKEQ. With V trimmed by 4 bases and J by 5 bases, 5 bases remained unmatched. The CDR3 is CASSLHRGDQPQHF. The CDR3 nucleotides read TGTGCCAGCAGCCTTCACAGGGGTGATCAGCCCCAGCATTTT.